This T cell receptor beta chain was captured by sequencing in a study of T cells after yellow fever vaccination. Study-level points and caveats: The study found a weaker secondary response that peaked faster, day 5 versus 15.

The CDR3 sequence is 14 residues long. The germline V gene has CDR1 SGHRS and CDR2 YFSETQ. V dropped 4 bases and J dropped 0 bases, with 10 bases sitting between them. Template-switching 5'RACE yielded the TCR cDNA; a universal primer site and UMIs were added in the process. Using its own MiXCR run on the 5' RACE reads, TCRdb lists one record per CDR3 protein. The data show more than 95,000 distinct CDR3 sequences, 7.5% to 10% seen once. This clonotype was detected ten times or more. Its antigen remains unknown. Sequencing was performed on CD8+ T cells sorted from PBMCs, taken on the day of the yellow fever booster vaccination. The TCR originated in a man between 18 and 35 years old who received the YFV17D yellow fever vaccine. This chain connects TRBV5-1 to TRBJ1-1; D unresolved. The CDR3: CASSLTNMNTEAFF. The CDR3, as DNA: TGCGCCAGCAGCCTCACTAACATGAACACTGAAGCTTTCTTT.